Sequencing of this T cell receptor beta chain was carried out in a study of a mutant IDH1 vaccine in newly diagnosed glioma. Study context: There were approximately 62% males and around 40% females among treated patients, whose mean age was about 44 years.

The method was immunoSEQ multiplex PCR; TCRdb's version includes in-frame clones alone and lacks a portion of them. Of under 150,000 clones in the sample, approximately 87% were seen once. Indicated time point: week 11, during vaccination. The investigators gave 300 ug of mutant IDH1 20-mer peptide in each vaccine dose, together with topical imiquimod. A remark on this clone: Antigen specificity is unknown.

The V end was cut by 0 bases, the J end by 11 bases, with 20 bases between. From germline, CDR1 is GTSNPN and CDR2 SVGIG (reference sequence). The CDR3 has 14 residues. The sequence derives from a woman between 50 and 59 years old with glioma. The V call is TRBV30, the J call TRBJ2-7; D gene uncertain. Sequenced material: PBMCs, taken from a glioma patient whose treatment included an IDH1 peptide vaccine. DNA for the CDR3: TGTGCCTGGAGTGTACATACGGGCAGTTCCTCGAAGTACTTC. This translates into CAWSVHTGSSSKYF.